This TCR beta chain was observed in a study of blood T cells in healthy people across ages. Points from the study as a whole: Compared with aged donors, long-lived donors showed fewer expanded clones, suggesting selection. Nothing was known about donor CMV status, and this possibly confounded expanded clonotype changes. A strong correlation was seen between TCR beta diversity and naive T cell percentage.

Alongside a J-beta primer mix, a sample-barcoded 5' primer served in a second PCR lasting roughly 7 to 11 cycles. MiXCR was run by TCRdb on the 5' RACE reads, yielding one entry per CDR3 protein. The table has over 1,200,000 distinct CDR3 sequences, 59% seen once. This clonotype was found once. The antigen remains unidentified. PBMCs, at least 6.5 million per sample, were isolated. The V and J ends lost 5 bases and 3 bases respectively, with 17 bases between them. There are 15 residues in the CDR3. The germline gives CDR1 SGHAT, CDR2 FQNNGV. The receptor's source is a man aged 18 to 30 in good health. The sample comprised blood. The chain joins TRBV11-2 to TRBJ2-7; tentative D call: TRBD2 (6 bases). The CDR3, as DNA: TGTGCCAGCAGCCCATTCCCGGGACTTAGCTACGAGCAGTACTTC. Translated, it gives CASSPFPGLSYEQYF.